This TCR beta chain was profiled in a study of T cell clonality in common variable immunodeficiency. Whole-study results and caveats: In common variable immunodeficiency, TCR beta chains reportedly carried fewer deletions and N-nucleotide insertions.

The CDR3 has 13 amino acids. The V and J ends lost 5 bases and 6 bases, in that order; junction bases with no gene match: 3. From germline, CDR1 is SGHVS and CDR2 FNYEAQ. Profiling relied on immunoSEQ multiplex PCR, and the TCRdb table lists in-frame clones only, not all of them. The profile covers 30,000 to 40,000 clones, none occurring a single time. This clone turned up a few times. Its specificity is not known. The DNA ends 3 residues before the CDR3 does, and the rest of the CDR3 is filled in from the germline J gene. Specimen: peripheral blood mononuclear cells. The receptor was isolated from a human donor with common variable immunodeficiency. This chain uses TRBV7-6 with TRBJ2-3, with TRBD1 identical over 9 bases. This CDR3 reads CASSRTGADTQYF. The DNA read from the CDR3 is TGTGCCAGCAGCAGGACAGGGGCGGATACG.